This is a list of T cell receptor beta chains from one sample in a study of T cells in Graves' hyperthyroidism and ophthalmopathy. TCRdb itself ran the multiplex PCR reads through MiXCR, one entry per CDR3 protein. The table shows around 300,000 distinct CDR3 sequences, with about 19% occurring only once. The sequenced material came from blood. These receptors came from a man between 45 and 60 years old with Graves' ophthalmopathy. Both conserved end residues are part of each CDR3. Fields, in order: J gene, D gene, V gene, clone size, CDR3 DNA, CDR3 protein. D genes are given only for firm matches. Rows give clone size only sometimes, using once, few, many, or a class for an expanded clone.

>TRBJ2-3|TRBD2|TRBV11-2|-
TGTGCCAGCAGCCCAGAGTCAGTAGCGGGAGGGGCAGATACGCAGTATTTT
CASSPESVAGGADTQYF
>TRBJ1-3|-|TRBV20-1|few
TGCAGTGCCGGCCAGGGAAACACCATATATTTT
CSAGQGNTIYF
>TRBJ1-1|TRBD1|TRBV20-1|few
TGCAGTGCCCGACAGGGGAAGGGGCACACTGAAGCTTTCTTT
CSARQGKGHTEAFF
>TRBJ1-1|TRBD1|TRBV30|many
TGTGCCTGGAGCGGAGACAGGGCGGACACTGAAGCTTTCTTT
CAWSGDRADTEAFF
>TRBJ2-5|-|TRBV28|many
TGTGCCAGCAGCCACGGGGCCCAGGTGGAAGAGACCCAGTACTTC
CASSHGAQVEETQYF
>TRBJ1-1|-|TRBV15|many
TGTGCCACCAGCAGAGATCGAGGAGGGTCGTCTGAAGCTTTCTTT
CATSRDRGGSSEAFF
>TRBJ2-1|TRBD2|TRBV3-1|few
TGTGCCAGCAGCCATTTGAGCGGGAGGTGGAATGAGCAGTTCTTC
CASSHLSGRWNEQFF
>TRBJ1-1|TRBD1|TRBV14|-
TGTGCCAGCAGCCCATACAGGGGGCGCACTGAAGCTTTCTTT
CASSPYRGRTEAFF
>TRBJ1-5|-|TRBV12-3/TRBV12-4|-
TGTGCCAGCGGGTCCGGAGGTGAACAGCCCCAGCATTTT
CASGSGGEQPQHF
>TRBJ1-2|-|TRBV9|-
TGTGCCAGCAGCGAGCACCACAGGGTCCCTAACTATGGCTACACCTTC
CASSEHHRVPNYGYTF
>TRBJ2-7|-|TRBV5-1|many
TGCGCCAGCAGCACGGGGACCTACTCCTACGAGCAGTACTTC
CASSTGTYSYEQYF
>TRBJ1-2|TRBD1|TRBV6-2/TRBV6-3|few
TGTGCCAGCGGATTGACAGGGAACTATGGCTACACCTTC
CASGLTGNYGYTF
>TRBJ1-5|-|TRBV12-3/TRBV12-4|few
TGTGCCAGCAGTTTACCCGGGATCAATCAGCCCCAGCATTTT
CASSLPGINQPQHF
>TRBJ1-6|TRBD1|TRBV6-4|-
TGTGCCAGCAGTGACCGGGACAGTAATTCACCCCTCCACTTT
CASSDRDSNSPLHF
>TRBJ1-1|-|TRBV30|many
TGTGCCTGGAGGGCGTTGAACACTGAAGCTTTCTTT
CAWRALNTEAFF
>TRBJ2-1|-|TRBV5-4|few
TGTGCCAGCAGCTTGGCGTCCCCCCGACTTTACAATGAGCAGTTCTTC
CASSLASPRLYNEQFF
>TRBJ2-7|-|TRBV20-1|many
TGCAGTGCTTTCAGGACTAACTACGAGCAGTACTTC
CSAFRTNYEQYF
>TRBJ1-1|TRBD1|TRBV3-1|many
TGTGCCAGCAGCCCACAGGGGATGAGAACTGAAGCTTTCTTT
CASSPQGMRTEAFF
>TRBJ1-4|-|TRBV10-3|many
TGTGCCATCAGTGGGGAAGGAAGGGGGGAAAAACTGTTTTTT
CAISGEGRGEKLFF
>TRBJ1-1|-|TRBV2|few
TGTGCCAGCGAGCAGGGTAGCACTGAAGCTTTCTTT
CASEQGSTEAFF
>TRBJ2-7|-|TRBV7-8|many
TGTGCCAGCAGCTTAGTAGGGTCCCCCGGGTACGAGCAGTACTTC
CASSLVGSPGYEQYF
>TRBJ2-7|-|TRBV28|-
TGTGCCAGCAGTTTACAGCCCTGGGAGCAGTACTTC
CASSLQPWEQYF
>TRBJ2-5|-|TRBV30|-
TGTGCCTGGGGAGGGGGGTCCGGGACCCAGTACTTC
CAWGGGSGTQYF
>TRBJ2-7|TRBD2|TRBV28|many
TGTGCCAGCAGTTTCCGAACCACGATCACGGGACTAGCCATCTACGAGCAGTACTTC
CASSFRTTITGLAIYEQYF
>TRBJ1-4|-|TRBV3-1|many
TGTGCCAGCAGCCAAGCAGGGATTGAAAAACTGTTTTTT
CASSQAGIEKLFF
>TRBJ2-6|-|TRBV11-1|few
TGTGCCAGCAGCTTAGTTGGCACCGGCTCTGGGGCCAACGTCCTGACTTTC
CASSLVGTGSGANVLTF
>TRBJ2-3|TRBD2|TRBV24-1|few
TGTGCCACCAGTAAAAAAGCGGGAGTAGGCGCAGATACGCAGTATTTT
CATSKKAGVGADTQYF
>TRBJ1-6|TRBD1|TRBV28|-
TGTGCCAGCATCCCAGGGGGCGTGGTATCACCCCTCCACTTT
CASIPGGVVSPLHF
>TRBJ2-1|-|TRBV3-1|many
TGTGCCAGCAGCCCTGAGAGAAATGAGCAGTTCTTC
CASSPERNEQFF
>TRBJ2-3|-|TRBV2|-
TGTGCCAGCAGTGCCATCCGGGCTAGCACAGATACGCAGTATTTT
CASSAIRASTDTQYF
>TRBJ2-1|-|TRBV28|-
TGTGCCAGCAGTTTATTCAGGGCTACCTACAATGAGCAGTTCTTC
CASSLFRATYNEQFF
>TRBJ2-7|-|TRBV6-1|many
TGTGCCAGCAGAATAGACCGTCCTCCCTACGAGCAGTACTTC
CASRIDRPPYEQYF
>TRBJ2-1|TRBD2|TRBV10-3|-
TGTGCCACCAACGCGGGACTAGCGGGAGAGGAGCAGTTCTTC
CATNAGLAGEEQFF
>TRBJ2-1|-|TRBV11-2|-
TGTGCCAGCAGCCCCGAGTTAGTTTCCAGCGGATACTACAATGAGCAGTTCTTC
CASSPELVSSGYYNEQFF
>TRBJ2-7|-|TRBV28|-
TGTGCCAGCAGCCCCAGCCTCTCGGGTACCTACGAGCAGTACTTC
CASSPSLSGTYEQYF
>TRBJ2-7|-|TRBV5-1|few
TGCGCCAGCACCCAGGGTAGCGAGCAGTACTTC
CASTQGSEQYF
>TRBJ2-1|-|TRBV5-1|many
TGCGCCAGCAGCTTGGGCCTAGGGGGCTCCTACAATGAGCAGTTCTTC
CASSLGLGGSYNEQFF
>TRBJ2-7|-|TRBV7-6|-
TGTGCCAGCAGCTCCGGGACGGCTAGCTCCTACGAGCAGTACTTC
CASSSGTASSYEQYF
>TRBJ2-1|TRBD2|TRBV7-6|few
TGTGCCAGCAGCGCTAGCCGACTAGCGGGAGCCGGTTGGGAGCAGTTCTTC
CASSASRLAGAGWEQFF
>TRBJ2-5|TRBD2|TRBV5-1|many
TGCGCCAGCAGCTTGACGCCTAGCGGGAGTTCGGAAGAGACCCAGTACTTC
CASSLTPSGSSEETQYF
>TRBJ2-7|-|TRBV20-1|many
TGCAGTGCTAGAGGCGACCAAGGTTACTACGAGCAGTACTTC
CSARGDQGYYEQYF
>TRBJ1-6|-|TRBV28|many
TGTGCCAGCAGTGACACAGGGAGGAGATCACCCCTCCACTTT
CASSDTGRRSPLHF
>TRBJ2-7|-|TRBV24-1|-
TGTGCCACCAGTGACGGGGACCTCGTTGCGCAGTACTTC
CATSDGDLVAQYF